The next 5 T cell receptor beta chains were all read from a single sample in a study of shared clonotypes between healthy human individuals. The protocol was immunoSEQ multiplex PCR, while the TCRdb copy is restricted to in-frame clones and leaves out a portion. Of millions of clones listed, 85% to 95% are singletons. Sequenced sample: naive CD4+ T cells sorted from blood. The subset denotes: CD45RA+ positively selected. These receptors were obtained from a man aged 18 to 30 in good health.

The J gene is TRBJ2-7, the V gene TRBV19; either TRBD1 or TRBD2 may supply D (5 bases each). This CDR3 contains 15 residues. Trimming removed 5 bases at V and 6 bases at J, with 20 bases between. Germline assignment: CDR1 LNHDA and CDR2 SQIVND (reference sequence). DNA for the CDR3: TGTGCCAGTAGTCCTTCCGGGACGATAACGGGCGAGCAGTACTTC. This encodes CASSPSGTITGEQYF. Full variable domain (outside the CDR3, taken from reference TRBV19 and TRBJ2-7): DGGITQSPKYLFRKEGQNVTLSCEQNLNHDAMYWYRQDPGQGLRLIYYSQIVNDFQKGDIAEGYSVSREKKESFPLTVTSAQKNPTAFYLCASSPSGTITGEQYFGPGTRLTVT.

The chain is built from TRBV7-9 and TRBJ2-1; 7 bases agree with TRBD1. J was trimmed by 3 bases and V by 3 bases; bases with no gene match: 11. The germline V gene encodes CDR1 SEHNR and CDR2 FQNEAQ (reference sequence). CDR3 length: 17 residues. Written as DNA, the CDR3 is TGTGCCAGCAGCTTCACCCTTCAGACAGGGATCTACAATGAGCAGTTCTTC. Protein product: CASSFTLQTGIYNEQFF.

The CDR3 coding sequence is TGTGCCAGCACCCAGGGGGGGGCCCCTGAAGCTTTCTTT. Residues: CASTQGGAPEAFF. This chain connects TRBV6-6 to TRBJ1-1; the match to TRBD1 covers 7 bases. CDR1 and CDR2 (germline): MNHNY, SVGAGI (reference sequence). There are 13 residues in the CDR3. V gave up 7 bases and J gave up 6 bases; unmatched junction bases: 8.

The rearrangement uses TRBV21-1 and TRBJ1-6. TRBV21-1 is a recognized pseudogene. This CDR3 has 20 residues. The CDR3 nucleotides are TGTGCCAGCAGCAAAGGAAAAGGCCTTCGGAAAAGCTCCTATAATTCACCCCTCCACTTT. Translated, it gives CASSKGKGLRKSSYNSPLHF.

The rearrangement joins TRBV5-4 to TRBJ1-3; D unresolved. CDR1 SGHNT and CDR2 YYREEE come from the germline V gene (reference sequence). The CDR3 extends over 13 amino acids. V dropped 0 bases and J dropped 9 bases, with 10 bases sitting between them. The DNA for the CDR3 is TGTGCCAGCAGCTTGGGCCCGGAACGCACCATATATTTT. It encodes CASSLGPERTIYF.